These T cell receptor beta chains were read from a single sample in a study of human T cells and chemical hapten exposure. TCRdb reprocessed the RACE reads via MiXCR and lists one record per CDR3 protein. The sample records 100,000 or so distinct CDR3 sequences, about 10% being singletons. This specimen consisted of whole blood, obtained in connection with sensitization to the hapten diphenylcyclopropenone (DPC). The receptors here all came from a man aged 40-49 years with alopecia areata. Some clones in this sample may be carry-over from other donors' samples. CDR3s include the opening cysteine and the closing phenylalanine or tryptophan. The order of the fields is D gene, V gene, clone size, J gene, CDR3 DNA, CDR3 protein. The D gene is left open where the match is weak. Expanded clones are given a class, and other clones once, few, many or no size at all.

NA	TRBV12-3/TRBV12-4	many	TRBJ2-7	TGTGCCAGCAGTTTCTCGGGGGTGTTTAACGAGCAGTACTTC	CASSFSGVFNEQYF
NA	TRBV5-1	few	TRBJ2-5	TGCGCCAGCAGCTTGTCTAGTTCAGAGACCCAGTACTTC	CASSLSSSETQYF
NA	TRBV10-3	NA	TRBJ1-6	TGTGCCTCCACCGTGGCAGATGATTCACCCCTCCACTTT	CASTVADDSPLHF
NA	TRBV5-1	few	TRBJ2-3	TGCGCCAGCACCCCCTCTGGGGGAGCGGCAGATACGCAGTATTTT	CASTPSGGAADTQYF
NA	TRBV20-1	few	TRBJ2-1	TGCAGTGCTAGAGATCTCGGGGCGAAGTCTATCGATGAGCAGTTCTTC	CSARDLGAKSIDEQFF
TRBD2	TRBV29-1	NA	TRBJ2-1	TGCAGCGTTGAAGATCTCACTAGCGGAAGCTCCTACAATGAGCAGTTCTTC	CSVEDLTSGSSYNEQFF
TRBD2	TRBV2	few	TRBJ2-3	TGTGCCAGCAGACCGATAGCGGGAGTCACAGATACGCAGTATTTT	CASRPIAGVTDTQYF
TRBD2	TRBV20-1	NA	TRBJ2-4	TGCAGTGCTAGAGGGTATAGGACTAGCGGGAGAGGGTTTGACAAAAACATTCAGTACTTC	CSARGYRTSGRGFDKNIQYF
TRBD2	TRBV29-1	many	TRBJ2-3	TGCAGCGTTGCCCGGGGGGTGGGGGTAGCAGATACGCAGTATTTT	CSVARGVGVADTQYF
NA	TRBV7-2	NA	TRBJ2-1	TGTGCCACCACAGGGACTTACCCTAACAATGAGCAGTTCTTC	CATTGTYPNNEQFF